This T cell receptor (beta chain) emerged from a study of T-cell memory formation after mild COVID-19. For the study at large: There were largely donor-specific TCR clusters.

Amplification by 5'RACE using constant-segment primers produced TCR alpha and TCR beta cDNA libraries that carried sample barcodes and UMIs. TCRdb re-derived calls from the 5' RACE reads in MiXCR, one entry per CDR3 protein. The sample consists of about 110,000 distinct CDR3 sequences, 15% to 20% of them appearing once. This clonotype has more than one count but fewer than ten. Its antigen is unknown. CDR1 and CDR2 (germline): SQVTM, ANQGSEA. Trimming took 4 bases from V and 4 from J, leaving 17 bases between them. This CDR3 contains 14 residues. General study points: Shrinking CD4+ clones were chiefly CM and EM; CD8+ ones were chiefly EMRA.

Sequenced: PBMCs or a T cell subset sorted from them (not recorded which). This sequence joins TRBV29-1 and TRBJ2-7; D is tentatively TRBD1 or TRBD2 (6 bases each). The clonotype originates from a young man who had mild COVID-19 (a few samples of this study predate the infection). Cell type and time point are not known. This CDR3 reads CSVGQRGQLYEQYF. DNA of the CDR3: TGCAGCGTTGGCCAACGGGGGCAGTTGTACGAGCAGTACTTC.